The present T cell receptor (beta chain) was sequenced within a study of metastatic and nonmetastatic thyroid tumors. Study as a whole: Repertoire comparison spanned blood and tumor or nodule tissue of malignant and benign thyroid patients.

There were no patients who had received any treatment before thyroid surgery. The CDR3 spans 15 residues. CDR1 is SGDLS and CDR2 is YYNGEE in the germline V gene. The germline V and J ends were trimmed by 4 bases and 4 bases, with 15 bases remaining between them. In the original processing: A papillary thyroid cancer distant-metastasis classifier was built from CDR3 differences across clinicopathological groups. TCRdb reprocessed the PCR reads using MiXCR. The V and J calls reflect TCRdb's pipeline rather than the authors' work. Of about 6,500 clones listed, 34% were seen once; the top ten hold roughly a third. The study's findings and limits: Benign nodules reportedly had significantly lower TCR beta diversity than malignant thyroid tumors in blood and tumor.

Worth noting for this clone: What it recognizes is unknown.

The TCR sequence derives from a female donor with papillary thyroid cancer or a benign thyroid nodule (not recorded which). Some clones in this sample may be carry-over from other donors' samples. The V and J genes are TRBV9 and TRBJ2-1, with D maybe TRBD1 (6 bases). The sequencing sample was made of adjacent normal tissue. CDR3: CASSPMAGVYNEQFF. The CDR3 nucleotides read TGTGCCAGCAGCCCCATGGCAGGGGTATACAATGAGCAGTTCTTC. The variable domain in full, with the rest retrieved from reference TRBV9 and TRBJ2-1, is DSGVTQTPKHLITATGQRVTLRCSPRSGDLSVYWYQQSLDQGLQFLIQYYNGEERAKGNILERFSAQQFPDLHSELNLSSLELGDSALYFCASSPMAGVYNEQFFGPGTRLTVL.